Listed below are T cell receptor beta chains from one sample, sequenced in a study of T cell changes during pregnancy in multiple sclerosis. TCRdb's table, derived via immunoSEQ multiplex PCR, lists solely in-frame clones and lacks some. The sample has under 70,000 clones, around 92% seen once; the top ten hold about 2.2%. This specimen was peripheral blood, taken in the third trimester of pregnancy. These receptors were obtained from a female donor in good health, enrolled as a control in a pregnancy study. Each CDR3 is given with its conserved first and last residue. Fields, in order: V gene, J gene, CDR3 protein.

v_gene: TRBV15
j_gene: TRBJ2-3
CDR3aa: CATSAGDQEYF

v_gene: TRBV10-3
j_gene: TRBJ2-3
CDR3aa: CATKGLAGALRDTQYF

v_gene: TRBV6-1
j_gene: TRBJ2-3
CDR3aa: CASSELAGGPDTQYF

v_gene: TRBV30
j_gene: TRBJ1-2
CDR3aa: CAWMGRRRGDGVGGYTF

v_gene: TRBV30
j_gene: TRBJ1-2
CDR3aa: CAWTLLGGAHYGYTF

v_gene: TRBV15
j_gene: TRBJ2-3
CDR3aa: CATSRDRRDTQYF

v_gene: TRBV5-1
j_gene: TRBJ1-6
CDR3aa: CASSMGQGGSPLHF

v_gene: TRBV30
j_gene: TRBJ1-2
CDR3aa: CAWSGGVLRGYTF

v_gene: TRBV6-4
j_gene: TRBJ1-4
CDR3aa: CASSPGQTNEKLFF

v_gene: TRBV7-9
j_gene: TRBJ1-2
CDR3aa: CASSSTSGYTF

v_gene: TRBV28
j_gene: TRBJ1-5
CDR3aa: CASSSWTVSNQPQHF

v_gene: TRBV5-4
j_gene: TRBJ1-2
CDR3aa: CASSLAPGTSDYGYTF

v_gene: TRBV28
j_gene: TRBJ2-3
CDR3aa: CASSFSGRGTDTQYF

v_gene: TRBV28
j_gene: TRBJ1-4
CDR3aa: CASSFYNRGQEKLFF

v_gene: TRBV12-5
j_gene: TRBJ2-6
CDR3aa: CASGWALARRGANVLTF

v_gene: TRBV5-1
j_gene: TRBJ2-5
CDR3aa: CASSFPSGGGETQYF

v_gene: TRBV5-4
j_gene: TRBJ2-1
CDR3aa: CASSYPDKPYNEQFF

v_gene: TRBV11-2
j_gene: TRBJ2-5
CDR3aa: CASTTDSQETQYF

v_gene: TRBV10-3
j_gene: TRBJ2-1
CDR3aa: CAISEASGVYNEQFF

v_gene: TRBV11-3
j_gene: TRBJ1-2
CDR3aa: CASSLEDRTIYGYTF

v_gene: TRBV19
j_gene: TRBJ2-1
CDR3aa: CASGLWGAGNTYNEQFF

v_gene: TRBV6-4
j_gene: TRBJ1-1
CDR3aa: CASSKTGENTEAFF

v_gene: TRBV10-2
j_gene: TRBJ2-7
CDR3aa: CASSETTGFYEQYF

v_gene: TRBV7-9
j_gene: TRBJ1-1
CDR3aa: CASGRTQGTEAFF

v_gene: TRBV6-5
j_gene: TRBJ1-5
CDR3aa: CASSLTGDQPQHF

v_gene: TRBV9
j_gene: TRBJ2-7
CDR3aa: CASSVLGQGGHEQYF

v_gene: TRBV10-3
j_gene: TRBJ2-7
CDR3aa: CAISEPGTSIDEQYF

v_gene: TRBV2
j_gene: TRBJ1-1
CDR3aa: CARGQGGTEAFF

v_gene: TRBV6-5
j_gene: TRBJ1-4
CDR3aa: CASRKGGEKLFF

v_gene: TRBV6-6
j_gene: TRBJ1-2
CDR3aa: CASSSHIRGNYGYTF

v_gene: TRBV6-5
j_gene: TRBJ2-7
CDR3aa: CASSYSPERDEQYF

v_gene: TRBV7-7
j_gene: TRBJ2-5
CDR3aa: CASSPGGQGLKETQYF

v_gene: TRBV6-1
j_gene: TRBJ2-1
CDR3aa: CASSSAGADKNEQFF

v_gene: TRBV27
j_gene: TRBJ1-1
CDR3aa: CASSLLATSGTVNTEAFF

v_gene: TRBV7-9
j_gene: TRBJ1-1
CDR3aa: CASSLAGTEAFF

v_gene: TRBV7-2
j_gene: TRBJ2-7
CDR3aa: CASSPTSDRSYEQYF

v_gene: TRBV6-6
j_gene: TRBJ1-1
CDR3aa: CASSSRQGGTEAFF

v_gene: TRBV5-1
j_gene: TRBJ2-5
CDR3aa: CASSLVSSGGSETQYF

v_gene: TRBV9
j_gene: TRBJ2-7
CDR3aa: CASSVGHNSYEQYF

v_gene: TRBV20-1
j_gene: TRBJ1-2
CDR3aa: CSGDGYTF

v_gene: TRBV5-1
j_gene: TRBJ2-2
CDR3aa: CASSFGSATRGELFF

v_gene: TRBV28
j_gene: TRBJ2-7
CDR3aa: CASSPLTSGVSYEQYF

v_gene: TRBV7-9
j_gene: TRBJ1-3
CDR3aa: CASSLDSGDRGNTIYF

v_gene: TRBV6-4
j_gene: TRBJ2-3
CDR3aa: CASSAGTSGTDTQYF

v_gene: TRBV7-9
j_gene: TRBJ1-1
CDR3aa: CASSFGQGGNTEAFF

v_gene: TRBV9
j_gene: TRBJ2-1
CDR3aa: CASSIGTVIEQFF

v_gene: TRBV28
j_gene: TRBJ1-4
CDR3aa: CASKGTVNEKLFF

v_gene: TRBV6-1
j_gene: TRBJ2-7
CDR3aa: CASSNGYEQYF

v_gene: TRBV30
j_gene: TRBJ2-7
CDR3aa: CAWSEQQDYEQYF

v_gene: TRBV7-9
j_gene: TRBJ1-1
CDR3aa: CASSLVGRFRTEAFF

v_gene: TRBV5-1
j_gene: TRBJ2-3
CDR3aa: CASSMGLAGVTDTQYF

v_gene: TRBV28
j_gene: TRBJ2-1
CDR3aa: CASSSTTSGGYNEQFF

v_gene: TRBV18
j_gene: TRBJ2-3
CDR3aa: CASSPQERELFTDTQYF

v_gene: TRBV28
j_gene: TRBJ2-7
CDR3aa: CASSSPFYEQYF

v_gene: TRBV7-9
j_gene: TRBJ2-7
CDR3aa: CASSPRTGGGYEQYF

v_gene: TRBV11-2
j_gene: TRBJ1-1
CDR3aa: CASSLVGLHTEAFF

v_gene: TRBV7-3
j_gene: TRBJ2-1
CDR3aa: CASSLIGTSGNSVEQFF